This T cell receptor (beta chain) is from a study of blood T cells in healthy people across ages. This clonotype was seen a few times. Its antigen is still unknown. Findings and limits, study-wide: Versus aged donors, long-lived donors had higher diversity and more naive CD4+ cells.

The germline gives CDR1 SGHAT, CDR2 FQNNGV. V was cut by 0 bases and J by 5 bases, with 7 bases left in between. The CDR3 has 13 amino acids. Alongside a J-beta primer mix, a sample-barcoded 5' primer served in a second PCR lasting about 7 to 12 cycles. TCRdb reanalysed the 5' RACE reads using MiXCR and keeps one entry per CDR3 protein. The sample shows about 1,000,000 distinct CDR3 sequences, over 35% of them seen only once. Sequencing was done on a sample of blood. This TCR came from a woman in her sixties or seventies in good health. The chain employs TRBV11-2 and TRBJ2-5; the D is unclear. The CDR3 loop reads CASSLEVVETQYF. DNA for the CDR3: TGTGCCAGCAGCTTAGAAGTTGTGGAGACCCAGTACTTC. Looking up the rest from reference TRBV11-2 and TRBJ2-5 gives the full variable domain: EAGVAQSPRYKIIEKRQSVAFWCNPISGHATLYWYQQILGQGPKLLIQFQNNGVVDDSQLPKDRFSAERLKGVDSTLKIQPAKLEDSAVYLCASSLEVVETQYFGPGTRLLVL.